By its share, the clone carrying this T cell receptor (beta chain) is medium-sized. Its antigen is not known. The data were obtained in a study of T cell repertoires and leukemia-associated antigens. From germline, CDR1 is KGHSH and CDR2 LQKENI. The CDR3 loop spans 13 amino acids. The V end was cut by 3 bases, the J end by 3 bases, with 8 bases between. TCRdb independently ran MiXCR on the 5' RACE reads; one entry per CDR3 protein. The table has some 14,000 distinct CDR3 sequences, approximately 38% seen once. Sequences were obtained from CD3+ T cells sorted from blood and cultured. The chain couples TRBV18 to TRBJ2-5; D is uncertain. The sequence came from a female donor in good health. The CDR3 region is CASSPGIKETQYF. The CDR3, as DNA: TGTGCCAGCTCACCGGGGATAAAAGAGACCCAGTACTTC.